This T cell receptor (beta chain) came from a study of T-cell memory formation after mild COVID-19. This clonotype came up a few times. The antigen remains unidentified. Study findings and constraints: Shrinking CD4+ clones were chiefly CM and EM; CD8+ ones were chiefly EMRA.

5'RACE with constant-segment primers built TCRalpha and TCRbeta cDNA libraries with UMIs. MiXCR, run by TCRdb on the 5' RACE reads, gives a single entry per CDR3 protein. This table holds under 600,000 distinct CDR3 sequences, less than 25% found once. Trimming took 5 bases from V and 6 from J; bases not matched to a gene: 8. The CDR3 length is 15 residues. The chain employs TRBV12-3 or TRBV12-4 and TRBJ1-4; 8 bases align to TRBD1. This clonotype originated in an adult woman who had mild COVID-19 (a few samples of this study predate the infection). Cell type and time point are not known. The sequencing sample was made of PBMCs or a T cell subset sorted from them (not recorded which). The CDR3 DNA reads TGTGCCAGCAGTCTCCCAGGGGGCATGCATGAAAAACTGTTTTTT. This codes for CASSLPGGMHEKLFF.